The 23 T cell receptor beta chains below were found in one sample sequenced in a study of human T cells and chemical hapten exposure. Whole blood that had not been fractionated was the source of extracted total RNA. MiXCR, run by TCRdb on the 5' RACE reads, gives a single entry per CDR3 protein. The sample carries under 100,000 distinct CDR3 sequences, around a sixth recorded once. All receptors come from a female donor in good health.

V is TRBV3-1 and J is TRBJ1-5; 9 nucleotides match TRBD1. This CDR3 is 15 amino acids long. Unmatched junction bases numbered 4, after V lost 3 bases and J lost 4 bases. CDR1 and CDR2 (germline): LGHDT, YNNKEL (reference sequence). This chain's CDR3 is CASSQGQGSNQPQHF. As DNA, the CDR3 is TGTGCCAGCAGCCAGGGACAGGGAAGTAATCAGCCCCAGCATTTT.

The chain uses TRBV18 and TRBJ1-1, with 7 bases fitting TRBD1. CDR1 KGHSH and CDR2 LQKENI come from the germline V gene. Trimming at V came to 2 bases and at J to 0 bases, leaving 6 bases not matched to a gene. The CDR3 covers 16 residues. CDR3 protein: CASSPSTGTVNTEAFF. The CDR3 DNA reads TGTGCCAGCTCACCATCAACCGGGACAGTGAACACTGAAGCTTTCTTT.

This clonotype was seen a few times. The CDR3 DNA reads as TGTGCCAGCAGCCAATCAGGATCCTACGAGCAGTACTTC. Its translation: CASSQSGSYEQYF. The V gene is TRBV14, the J gene TRBJ2-7; no clear D. Germline values: CDR1 SGHDN, CDR2 FVKESK. The CDR3 runs to 13 residues. The germline V and J ends were trimmed by 2 bases and 1 base, with 6 bases remaining between them.

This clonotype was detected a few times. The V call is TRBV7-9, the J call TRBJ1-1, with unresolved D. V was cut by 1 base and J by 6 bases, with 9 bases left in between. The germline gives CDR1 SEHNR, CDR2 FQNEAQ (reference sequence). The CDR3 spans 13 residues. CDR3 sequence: CASSLDGGSEAFF. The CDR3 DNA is TGTGCCAGCAGCTTAGATGGAGGATCTGAAGCTTTCTTT.

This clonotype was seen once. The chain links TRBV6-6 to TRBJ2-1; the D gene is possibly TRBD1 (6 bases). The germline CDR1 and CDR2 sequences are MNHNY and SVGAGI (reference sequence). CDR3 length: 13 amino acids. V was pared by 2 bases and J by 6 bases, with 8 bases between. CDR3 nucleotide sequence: TGTGCCAGCAGTTACGGACAGATCAATGAGCAGTTCTTC. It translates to CASSYGQINEQFF.

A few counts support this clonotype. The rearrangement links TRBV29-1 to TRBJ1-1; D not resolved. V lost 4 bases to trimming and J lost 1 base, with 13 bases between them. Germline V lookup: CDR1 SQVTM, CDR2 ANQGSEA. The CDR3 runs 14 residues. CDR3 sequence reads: CSVASGSWNTEAFF. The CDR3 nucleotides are TGCAGCGTTGCGTCTGGCTCCTGGAACACTGAAGCTTTCTTT.

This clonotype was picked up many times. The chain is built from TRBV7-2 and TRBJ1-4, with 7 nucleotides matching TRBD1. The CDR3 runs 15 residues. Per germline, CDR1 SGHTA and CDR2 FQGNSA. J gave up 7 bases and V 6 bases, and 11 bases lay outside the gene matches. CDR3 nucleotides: TGTGCCAGCAGAGTAGCCCCAGGGGGGGCTGAAAAACTGTTTTTT. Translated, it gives CASRVAPGGAEKLFF.

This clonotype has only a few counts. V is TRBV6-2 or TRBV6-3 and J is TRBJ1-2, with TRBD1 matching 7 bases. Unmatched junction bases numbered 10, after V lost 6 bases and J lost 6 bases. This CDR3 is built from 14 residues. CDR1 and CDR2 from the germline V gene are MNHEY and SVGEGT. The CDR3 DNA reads TGTGCCAGCAGGGGACAGCAGGACGGGCATGGCTACACCTTC. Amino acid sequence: CASRGQQDGHGYTF.

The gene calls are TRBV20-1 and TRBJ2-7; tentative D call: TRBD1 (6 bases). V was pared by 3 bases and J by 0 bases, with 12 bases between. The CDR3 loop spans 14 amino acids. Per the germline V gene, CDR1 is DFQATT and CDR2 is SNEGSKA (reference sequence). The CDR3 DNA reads TGCAGTGCTAGTCGGACAGAGAGCTCCTACGAGCAGTACTTC. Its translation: CSASRTESSYEQYF.

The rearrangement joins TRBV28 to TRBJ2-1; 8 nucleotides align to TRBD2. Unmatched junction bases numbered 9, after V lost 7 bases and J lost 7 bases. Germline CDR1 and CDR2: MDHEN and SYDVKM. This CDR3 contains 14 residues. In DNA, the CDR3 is TGTGCCAGCACTAGCGGGTTTAAGGTGAATGAGCAGTTCTTC. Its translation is CASTSGFKVNEQFF. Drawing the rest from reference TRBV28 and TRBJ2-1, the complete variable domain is DVKVTQSSRYLVKRTGEKVFLECVQDMDHENMFWYRQDPGLGLRLIYFSYDVKMKEKGDIPEGYSVSREKKERFSLILESASTNQTSMYLCASTSGFKVNEQFFGPGTRLTVL.

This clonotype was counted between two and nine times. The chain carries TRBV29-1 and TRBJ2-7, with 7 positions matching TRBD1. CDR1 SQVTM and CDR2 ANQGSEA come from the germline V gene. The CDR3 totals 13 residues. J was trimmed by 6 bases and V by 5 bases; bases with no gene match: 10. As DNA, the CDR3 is TGCAGCGTTACCGACAGGGATCCAGGCGAGCAGTACTTC. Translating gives CSVTDRDPGEQYF.

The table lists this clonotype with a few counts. In DNA, the CDR3 is TGTGCCATCAGCGACGCTACTGGCAGGGGGGGCCGTTCCTACGAGCAGTACTTC. This sequence encodes CAISDATGRGGRSYEQYF. The chain couples TRBV10-3 to TRBJ2-7, with D perhaps matching TRBD1 or TRBD2 (7 bases each). Germline assignment: CDR1 ENHRY and CDR2 SYGVKD. The CDR3 runs 18 residues. Trimming removed 6 bases from V and 1 base from J, with 25 bases in between.

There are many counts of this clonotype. The CDR3 is CASSLGKNTEAFF. The CDR3 DNA follows: TGTGCCAGCAGCCTTGGGAAGAACACTGAAGCTTTCTTT. This chain uses TRBV12-3 or TRBV12-4 with TRBJ1-1; unclear D gene. Trimming cost V 6 bases and J 1 base, with 9 bases left between them. This CDR3 is built from 13 residues.

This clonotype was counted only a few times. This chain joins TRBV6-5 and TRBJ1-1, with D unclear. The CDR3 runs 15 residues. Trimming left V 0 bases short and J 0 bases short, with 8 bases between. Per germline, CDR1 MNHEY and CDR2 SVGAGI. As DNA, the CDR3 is TGTGCCAGCAGTTACTCGAGAGCTGTGAACACTGAAGCTTTCTTT. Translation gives CASSYSRAVNTEAFF.

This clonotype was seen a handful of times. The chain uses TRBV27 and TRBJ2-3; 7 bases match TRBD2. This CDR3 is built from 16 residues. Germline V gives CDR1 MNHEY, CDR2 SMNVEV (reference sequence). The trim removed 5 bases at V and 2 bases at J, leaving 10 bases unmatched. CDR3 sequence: CASSPFLAAITDTQYF. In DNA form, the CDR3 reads TGTGCCAGCAGTCCCTTCCTAGCGGCTATCACAGATACGCAGTATTTT.

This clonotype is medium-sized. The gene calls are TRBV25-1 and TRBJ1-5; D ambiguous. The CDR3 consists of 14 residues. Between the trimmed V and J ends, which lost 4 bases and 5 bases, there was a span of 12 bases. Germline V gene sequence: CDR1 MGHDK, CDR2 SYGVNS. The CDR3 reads CASSGARPDQPQHF. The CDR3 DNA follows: TGTGCCAGCAGTGGGGCTCGACCGGATCAGCCCCAGCATTTT. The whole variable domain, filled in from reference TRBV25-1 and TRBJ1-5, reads EADIYQTPRYLVIGTGKKITLECSQTMGHDKMYWYQQDPGMELHLIHYSYGVNSTEKGDLSSESTVSRIRTEHFPLTLESARPSHTSQYLCASSGARPDQPQHFGDGTRLSIL.

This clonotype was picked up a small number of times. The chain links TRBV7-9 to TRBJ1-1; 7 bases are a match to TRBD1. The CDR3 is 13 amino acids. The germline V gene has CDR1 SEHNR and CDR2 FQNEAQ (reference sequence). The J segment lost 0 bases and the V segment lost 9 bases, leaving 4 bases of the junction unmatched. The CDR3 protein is CASGGQMNTEAFF. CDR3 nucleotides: TGTGCCAGTGGGGGACAGATGAACACTGAAGCTTTCTTT.

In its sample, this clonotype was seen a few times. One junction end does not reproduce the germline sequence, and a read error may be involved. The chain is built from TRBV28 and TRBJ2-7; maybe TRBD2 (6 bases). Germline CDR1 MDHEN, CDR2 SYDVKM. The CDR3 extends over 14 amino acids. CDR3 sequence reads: CASSEPRDSHEQYF. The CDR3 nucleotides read TGTGCCAGCAGTGAGCCCAGGGACTCCCACGAGCAGTACTTC.

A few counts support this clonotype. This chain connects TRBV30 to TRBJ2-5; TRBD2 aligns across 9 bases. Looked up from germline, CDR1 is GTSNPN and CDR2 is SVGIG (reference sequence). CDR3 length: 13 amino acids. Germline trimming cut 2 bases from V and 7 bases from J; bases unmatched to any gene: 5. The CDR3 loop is CAWSSSGVRTQYF. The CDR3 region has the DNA TGTGCCTGGAGTTCTAGCGGGGTTCGGACCCAGTACTTC.

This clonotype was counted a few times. CDR3 in DNA: TGTGCCAGCAGCAGGACAAAAGGGGCACCCCTCCACTTT. Amino acids: CASSRTKGAPLHF. This chain joins TRBV6-5 and TRBJ1-6, with D possibly being TRBD1 (5 bases). V was trimmed by 6 bases and J by 11 bases, leaving 14 bases between them. In germline, CDR1 is MNHEY, CDR2 SVGAGI. The CDR3 contains 13 residues.

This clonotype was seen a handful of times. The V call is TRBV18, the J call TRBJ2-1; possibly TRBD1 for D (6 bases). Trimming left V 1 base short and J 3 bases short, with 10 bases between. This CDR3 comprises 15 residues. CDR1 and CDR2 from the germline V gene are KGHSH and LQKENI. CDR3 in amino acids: CASSPQNRVYNEQFF. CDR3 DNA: TGTGCCAGCTCACCACAAAACAGGGTCTACAATGAGCAGTTCTTC.

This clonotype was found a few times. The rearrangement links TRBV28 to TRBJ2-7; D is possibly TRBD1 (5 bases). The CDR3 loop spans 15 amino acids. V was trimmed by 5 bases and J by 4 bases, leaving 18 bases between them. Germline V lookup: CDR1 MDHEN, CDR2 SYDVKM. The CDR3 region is CASSPRRALGYEQYF. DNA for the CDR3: TGTGCCAGCAGTCCCCGCAGGGCGTTGGGGTACGAGCAGTACTTC.

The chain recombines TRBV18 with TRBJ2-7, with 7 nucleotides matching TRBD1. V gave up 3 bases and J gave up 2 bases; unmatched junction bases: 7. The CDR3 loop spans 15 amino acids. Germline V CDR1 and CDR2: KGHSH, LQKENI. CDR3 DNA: TGTGCCAGCTCACCCTCAGGGGGATTCACCTACGAGCAGTACTTC. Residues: CASSPSGGFTYEQYF.